What follows are 9 T cell receptor beta chains derived from one specimen sequenced in a study of regulatory T cells in long-lasting Graves disease. Building of the TCR beta libraries involved iRepertoire HTBI primers and Arm-PCR of CDR3 regions. TCRdb reanalysed the multiplex PCR reads using MiXCR and keeps one entry per CDR3 protein. The sample contains 700,000 or so distinct CDR3 sequences, about 32% of which appear only once. The time point: persistent/refractory GD, antithyroid drugs over 5 years with positive TRAb. The TCR library was made from RNA extracted from PBMCs. The sequencing used peripheral blood mononuclear cells (PBMCs), collected when the disease was refractory, from a patient treated with antithyroid drugs. The receptor set was obtained from a female donor with Graves disease.

The gene calls are TRBV7-9 and TRBJ2-2; D is unclear. V was pared by 3 bases and J by 7 bases, with 9 bases between. The CDR3 has 13 amino acids. From germline, CDR1 is SEHNR and CDR2 FQNEAQ (reference sequence). CDR3 bases: TGTGCCAGCAGCTTTGGTTGGGTCGGGGAGCTGTTTTTT. Protein sequence: CASSFGWVGELFF.

The rearrangement links TRBV4-1 to TRBJ1-1; a possible D gene is TRBD1 (5 bases). The CDR3 covers 13 residues. CDR1 is MGHRA and CDR2 is YSYEKL in the germline V gene. The V end was cut by 1 base, the J end by 7 bases, with 10 bases between. The CDR3 is CASSQAGVGEAFF. Written as DNA, the CDR3 is TGCGCCAGCAGCCAAGCGGGGGTGGGTGAAGCTTTCTTT.

This clonotype has only a few counts. V and J are TRBV5-1 and TRBJ2-7, with D tentatively TRBD1 (6 bases). There are 17 residues in the CDR3. Germline values: CDR1 SGHRS, CDR2 YFSETQ. The ends were cut back, 5 bases at V and 4 bases at J, with 25 bases in the middle. The CDR3 is CASSPPGHPTSAYEQYF. CDR3 sequence (DNA): TGCGCCAGCAGTCCACCGGGACACCCAACTTCAGCATACGAGCAGTACTTC.

The chain links TRBV5-4 to TRBJ1-2; 8 bases are a match to TRBD1. In germline, CDR1 is SGHNT, CDR2 YYREEE (reference sequence). V shed 3 bases and J 4 bases; nucleotides not matched to a gene: 5. This CDR3 is 14 amino acids long. Here the CDR3 DNA reads TGTGCCAGCAGCTACTACAGGGGGGGCTATGGCTACACCTTC. Translated: CASSYYRGGYGYTF.

This clonotype was seen a few times. The chain is built from TRBV27 and TRBJ1-4; weak D call: TRBD1 (5 bases). Germline V gene lookup returns CDR1 MNHEY and CDR2 SMNVEV (reference sequence). CDR3 length equals 14 residues. Deletions cut 2 bases from V and 10 bases from J, with 14 bases between. CDR3 nucleotides: TGTGCCAGCAGTTTACAGGGTGACGGAGGAAAACTGTTTTTT. It specifies CASSLQGDGGKLFF.

This sequence joins TRBV7-9 and TRBJ1-5; D is undetermined. Trimming stripped 3 bases from V and 4 bases from J, with 7 bases between. The V gene's germline CDR1 is SEHNR and CDR2 FQNEAQ (reference sequence). This CDR3 has 13 amino acids. CDR3 residues: CASSFSMNQPQHF. The CDR3 DNA is TGTGCCAGCAGCTTCTCAATGAATCAGCCCCAGCATTTT. The full variable domain, completed using reference TRBV7-9 and TRBJ1-5, is DTGVSQNPRHKITKRGQNVTFRCDPISEHNRLYWYRQTLGQGPEFLTYFQNEAQLEKSRLLSDRFSAERPKGSFSTLEIQRTEQGDSAMYLCASSFSMNQPQHFGDGTRLSIL.

This clonotype occurred a few times. The chain uses TRBV10-3 and TRBJ2-4; 8 nucleotides line up with TRBD2. With the DNA end fitting TRBJ2-1 better, the J assignment may be wrong. The V gene's germline CDR1 is ENHRY and CDR2 SYGVKD. The CDR3 spans 13 residues. CDR3 DNA sequence: TGTGCCATCAGTGAGAAGGTTCGGGAGGGGCAGTTCTTC. It encodes CAISEKVREGQFF.

The chain combines TRBV6-1 with TRBJ1-5; no definite D call. The CDR3 sequence is 17 residues long. The germline V gene has CDR1 MNHNS and CDR2 SASEGT. V shed 0 bases and J shed 5 bases, with 17 bases lying between them. CDR3 loop: CASSEALGRRVDQPQHF. For the CDR3, the DNA is TGTGCCAGCAGTGAAGCACTCGGGCGGCGAGTGGATCAGCCCCAGCATTTT.

This chain connects TRBV7-9 to TRBJ2-7; D is undetermined. Germline-derived CDR1 and CDR2 are SEHNR and FQNEAQ (reference sequence). The CDR3 is 12 amino acids. V lost 1 base to trimming and J lost 8 bases, with 9 bases between them. The CDR3 nucleotides read TGTGCCAGCAGCTTAGAGGTTCCTCAGCAGTACTTC. It is translated as CASSLEVPQQYF.